This TCR beta chain comes out of a study of blood T cell repertoires in COVID-19 (dated by TCRdb to about 2020). About the full investigation: Samples covering the acute and convalescent phases of COVID-19 were provided by collaborators in the United States, Italy and Spain. Nearly every sample came with metadata listing a de-identified subject ID, COVID-19 status, age in years and sex. Where available, HLA class I and class II types were taken from metadata supplied by the sample provider and were not determined by assay-based typing. The dataset comprised deeply sampled blood TCRbeta repertoires from subjects exposed to, actively infected with, or recovered from COVID-19. Samples were obtained from the ongoing ImmuneRACE study (first 160 participants) and from 950 to 1,500 subjects provided by 6 global collaborators. The prospective study material was composed of cDNA or gDNA derived from T cells, B-cell-depleted T cells, or PBMCs. The repertoires were released in a freely available public database intended as a resource for research on the immune response to SARS-CoV-2.

What the authors observed across the whole study: Clinical and demographic metadata were provided uncurated, with the amount varying by source and participant.

This clone has just a few counts. It lacks a known antigen. It has no much larger one-base neighbor in the sample; base qualities were not kept. TCRbeta CDR3 regions were amplified from genomic DNA using the immunoSEQ Assay, a bias-controlled multiplex PCR. The original pipeline was this. The number of nucleated cells in each sample was estimated by amplification of reference gene primers within the assay. Sequence reads were collapsed and filtered to measure the absolute abundance of every unique TCRbeta CDR3 rearrangement. Productive Simpson clonality was computed per sample as the square root of Simpson's diversity index over productive rearrangements. TCRdb stores this immuneACCESS table with in-frame sequences only. Part of the clones is absent; in the studies checked, under half of the shortfall reflects unresolved V genes, and no reason is known for the rest. V and J calls and clone size are as listed in that table; D and trimming were resolved from the DNA. Recorded for this sample are 100,000 to 150,000 clones; approximately 82% of them occurred a single time. Of the sample, about an eighth falls within the top ten clones.

Collaborating institutions collected whole blood in K2EDTA tubes following their own protocols. Collaborator samples were shipped for TCRbeta analysis as frozen whole blood, isolated PBMCs, or DNA extracted from either sample type. Source material: peripheral blood. The TCR originated in a man between 60 and 70 years old with acute or convalescent COVID-19.

The sequence in DNA is TGTGCCAGCAGTTCCCGGGGACTAGCGATCCGGGATGAGCAGTTCTTC. It specifies CASSSRGLAIRDEQFF. The sequence links TRBV28 to TRBJ2-1; 10 central nucleotides agree with TRBD2. Spanning cysteine to phenylalanine, the CDR3 consists of 16 amino acids. Just CDR3 DNA is preserved here, 48 bases in frame from base 1. Per the germline V gene, MDHEN is the CDR1 and SYDVKM is the CDR2. Relative to germline, V is missing 4 bases and J is missing 8 bases, with 11 bases of the junction outside any gene match.